This T cell receptor beta chain was sequenced for a study of CD8+ T cells in alopecia areata. About the research overall: Twice a day, 5 to 10 mg of oral tofacitinib was administered to treated patients.

RNA was extracted and reverse transcribed into cDNA as the sequencing template. Clones were sequenced by immunoSEQ multiplex PCR, and TCRdb holds only the in-frame ones, with some missing. The table lists fewer than 250,000 clones, about three fifths of them singletons. This clone was picked up a small number of times. Its antigen is currently unknown. Study-level findings and limits: In blood and scalp, many expanded lesional clones persisted during tofacitinib. Scalp clonality and expanded CD8+ clones among the top 100 fell significantly with tofacitinib.

Specified treatment: oral pan-JAK inhibitor, 5-10 mg twice daily. Germline V gene sequence: CDR1 SGDLS, CDR2 YYNGEE. V gave up 3 bases and J gave up 3 bases, with 17 bases separating them. The CDR3 loop spans 16 amino acids. The chain combines TRBV9 with TRBJ2-3, with D possibly TRBD2 on 6 matching bases. Specimen: CD4+ T cells sorted from blood, collected around week 50, from a patient treated with tofacitinib. The source is a human donor with alopecia areata. The CDR3 DNA sequence: TGTGCCAGCAGCGCAAACGCTGCGGGGAGTACAGATACGCAGTATTTT. This sequence encodes CASSANAAGSTDTQYF.